Shown below are 23 T cell receptor beta chains from a single sample sequenced in a study of blood T cells in healthy people across ages. A sample-barcoded 5' primer and a J-beta primer mix were used in a second PCR of about 6 to 11 cycles. TCRdb redid the calling of the 5' RACE reads with MiXCR, one entry per CDR3 protein. The sample records 650,000 to 900,000 distinct CDR3 sequences, approximately 67% being singletons. The sequencing input was blood. The receptors come from a man aged 25-45 years in good health.

The rearrangement links TRBV9 to TRBJ2-5, with D perhaps given as TRBD1 or TRBD2 (5 bases each). The ends were cut back, 4 bases at V and 5 bases at J, with 15 bases in the middle. CDR3 length: 14 residues. CDR1 and CDR2 (germline): SGDLS, YYNGEE. Written as DNA, the CDR3 is TGTGCCAGCAGCCGGGACGGGAACGTGGAGACCCAGTACTTC. Translated: CASSRDGNVETQYF. Combining the CDR3 with reference TRBV9 and TRBJ2-5 gives the whole variable domain DSGVTQTPKHLITATGQRVTLRCSPRSGDLSVYWYQQSLDQGLQFLIQYYNGEERAKGNILERFSAQQFPDLHSELNLSSLELGDSALYFCASSRDGNVETQYFGPGTRLLVL.

The gene calls are TRBV29-1 and TRBJ2-7, with D unresolved. The CDR3 runs 11 residues. Trimming left V 4 bases short and J 1 base short, with 5 bases between. The germline V gene encodes CDR1 SQVTM and CDR2 ANQGSEA. Here the CDR3 DNA reads TGCAGCGTTGGGGAATCCTACGAGCAGTACTTC. Protein sequence: CSVGESYEQYF.

The V gene is TRBV6-1, the J gene TRBJ2-3, with 9 positions matching TRBD2. The CDR3 runs 16 residues. Germline V gives CDR1 MNHNS, CDR2 SASEGT. Trimming at V came to 6 bases and at J to 2 bases, leaving 9 bases not matched to a gene. CDR3 nucleotide sequence: TGTGCCAGCAGCCTCTCTAGCGGGGCGCCCACAGATACGCAGTATTTT. Its translation: CASSLSSGAPTDTQYF.

The rearrangement links TRBV6-2 or TRBV6-3 to TRBJ2-3, with a tentative D call TRBD1 (6 bases). V was cut by 7 bases and J by 2 bases, with 16 bases left in between. The CDR3 loop spans 15 amino acids. From germline, CDR1 is MNHEY and CDR2 SVGEGT. CDR3 in DNA: TGTGCCAGCACTAACCGGGACACCAACACAGATACGCAGTATTTT. Translating gives CASTNRDTNTDTQYF.

This chain joins TRBV4-3 and TRBJ2-2; TRBD2 aligns across 8 bases. The CDR3 is made up of 18 amino acids. The germline CDR1 and CDR2 sequences are LGHNA and YSLEER. Trimming at V came to 0 bases and at J to 5 bases, leaving 11 bases not matched to a gene. The CDR3 DNA follows: TGCGCCAGCAGCCAAGATCGAGGGGGGACTAGAGGAACCGGGGAGCTGTTTTTT. Its protein is CASSQDRGGTRGTGELFF.

The V call is TRBV20-1, the J call TRBJ2-6; D not certain. Looked up from germline, CDR1 is DFQATT and CDR2 is SNEGSKA (reference sequence). The CDR3 totals 16 residues. V lost 0 bases and J 0 bases, leaving 9 bases between the germline ends. As DNA, the CDR3 is TGCAGTGCTAGAGATCTCGAGATCTCTGGGGCCAACGTCCTGACTTTC. This translates into CSARDLEISGANVLTF.

This sequence joins TRBV7-3 and TRBJ2-4, with 8 nucleotides matching TRBD2. Trimming removed 4 bases from V and 4 bases from J; junction bases left unmatched: 12. The CDR3 covers 17 residues. CDR1 SGHTA and CDR2 FQGTGA come from the germline V gene. In DNA, the CDR3 is TGTGCCAGCAGCTCAAGGCCCCCAGCGGGGGAGAAAAACATTCAGTACTTC. This codes for CASSSRPPAGEKNIQYF.

The CDR3 reads CSGGDGSPLHF. The DNA of the CDR3 is TGCAGCGGAGGGGACGGATCACCCCTCCACTTT. The chain is built from TRBV29-1 and TRBJ1-6; a possible D gene is TRBD1 (5 bases). Looked up from germline, CDR1 is SQVTM and CDR2 is ANQGSEA. V gave up 7 bases and J gave up 10 bases, with 11 bases separating them. This CDR3 contains 11 residues.

The chain is built from TRBV29-1 and TRBJ2-3; TRBD1 aligns across 9 bases. The CDR3 loop spans 13 amino acids. Germline V gives CDR1 SQVTM, CDR2 ANQGSEA. V lost 6 bases, J lost 0 bases, and 1 base stayed unmatched. This chain's CDR3 is CSVGTGSTDTQYF. CDR3 coding DNA: TGCAGCGTCGGGACAGGGAGCACAGATACGCAGTATTTT.

This clonotype has only a few counts. The V and J genes are TRBV7-2 and TRBJ2-3; D is unresolved. Trimming took off 3 bases at V and 9 bases at J, with 7 bases between the two ends. Germline CDR1 and CDR2: SGHTA and FQGNSA. CDR3 length: 11 residues. Written as DNA, the CDR3 is TGTGCCAGCAGCTTCTCCGGGACGCAGTATTTT. Residues: CASSFSGTQYF.

The rearrangement joins TRBV6-2 or TRBV6-3 to TRBJ2-4; D gene uncertain. Trimming pared 7 bases from V and 3 bases from J, leaving 10 bases between. This CDR3 comprises 13 residues. Germline CDR1 is MNHEY and CDR2 is SVGEGT. Written as DNA, the CDR3 is TGTGCCAGCATCGGTCTGGGCAAAAACATTCAGTACTTC. Translation: CASIGLGKNIQYF.

A word on this clonotype: A much larger clone is a single base away; this may be a read error. The chain combines TRBV28 with TRBJ1-1, with unresolved D. V lost 8 bases, J lost 6 bases, and 22 bases lay in between. Germline CDR1 MDHEN, CDR2 SYDVKM. This CDR3 is built from 15 residues. The CDR3 spells CASGSMTEATSEAFF. The CDR3 DNA reads as TGTGCCAGCGGTTCCATGACCGAGGCTACTTCTGAAGCTTTCTTT. The whole variable domain, filled in from reference TRBV28 and TRBJ1-1, reads DVKVTQSSRYLVKRTGEKVFLECVQDMDHENMFWYRQDPGLGLRLIYFSYDVKMKEKGDIPEGYSVSREKKERFSLILESASTNQTSMYLCASGSMTEATSEAFFGQGTRLTVV.

The chain uses TRBV9 and TRBJ1-1, with a tentative D call TRBD1 (5 bases). Looked up from germline, CDR1 is SGDLS and CDR2 is YYNGEE. V lost 0 bases and J 4 bases, leaving 10 bases between the germline ends. This CDR3 contains 14 residues. The CDR3 loop reads CASSVAGGRTEAFF. The CDR3 bases are TGTGCCAGCAGCGTAGCTGGGGGTCGCACTGAAGCTTTCTTT.

The CDR3 nucleotides read TGTGCCAGCAGCGTACGGGATCACCTCTACGAGCAGTACTTC. It yields the protein CASSVRDHLYEQYF. The chain links TRBV7-2 to TRBJ2-7; tentatively, D is TRBD2 (5 bases). Trimming removed 5 bases from V and 3 bases from J, with 14 bases in between. CDR3 length: 14 residues. Germline CDR1 and CDR2: SGHTA and FQGNSA.

V is TRBV4-3 and J is TRBJ2-5, with D unclear. The DNA end is more similar to TRBJ2-7, so the J call may be wrong. CDR1 and CDR2 (germline): LGHNA, YSLEER. The CDR3 covers 14 residues. DNA for the CDR3: TGCGCCAGCAGCCCAATGACACTCCCCTCCGAGCAGTACTTC. It codes for CASSPMTLPSEQYF.

The rearrangement uses TRBV12-3 or TRBV12-4 and TRBJ1-1; 7 bases agree with TRBD1. V was clipped by 4 bases and J by 7 bases; unmatched bases: 12. The CDR3 totals 15 residues. The CDR3 DNA is TGTGCCAGCAGTTCCCCTAGGACAGGTAACTATGAAGCTTTCTTT. Amino acid sequence: CASSSPRTGNYEAFF.

The V call is TRBV25-1, the J call TRBJ1-1; TRBD1 might be the D (5 bases). CDR1 and CDR2 (germline): MGHDK, SYGVNS. CDR3 size: 15 residues. V dropped 6 bases and J dropped 1 base, with 15 bases sitting between them. CDR3 bases: TGTGCCAGCAGGACTCCGGGGCTGACGAACACTGAAGCTTTCTTT. Residues: CASRTPGLTNTEAFF.

The chain couples TRBV11-3 to TRBJ1-2, with D perhaps matching TRBD1 (6 bases). This CDR3 is 15 amino acids long. The ends were cut back, 1 base at V and 2 bases at J, with 11 bases in the middle. Germline V gene lookup returns CDR1 SGHNT and CDR2 YENEEA. CDR3 region: CASSLAPDRNYGYTF. DNA of the CDR3: TGTGCCAGCAGCTTAGCCCCAGACAGGAACTATGGCTACACCTTC.

The chain employs TRBV6-1 and TRBJ2-1, with D maybe TRBD2 (5 bases). V was shortened by 7 bases and J by 0 bases, with 13 bases between the two germline ends. The CDR3 extends over 15 amino acids. Germline V lookup: CDR1 MNHNS, CDR2 SASEGT. The CDR3 region has the DNA TGTGCCAGCACTGAGACGGGGAGCTCCTACAATGAGCAGTTCTTC. Translating gives CASTETGSSYNEQFF.

As regards this clonotype: The junction shows a germline mismatch at one end, possibly a read error. The chain employs TRBV7-7 and TRBJ2-5; perhaps TRBD2 as D (6 bases). The CDR3 consists of 14 residues. Germline values: CDR1 SSHAT, CDR2 FNYEAQ (reference sequence). CDR3 DNA: TGTGCTAGCAGCTCGGCCGGGAGTCACAATGAGCAGTACTTC. Translated: CASSSAGSHNEQYF. Combining the CDR3 with reference TRBV7-7 and TRBJ2-5 gives the whole variable domain GAGVSQSPRYKVTKRGQDVTLRCDPISSHATLYWYQQALGQGPEFLTYFNYEAQPDKSGLPSDRFSAERPEGSISTLTIQRTEQRDSAMYRCASSSAGSHNEQYFGPGTRLLVL.

This rearrangement joins TRBV13 to TRBJ2-1, with 10 nucleotides matching TRBD2. This CDR3 spans 13 amino acids. CDR1 and CDR2 from the germline V gene are PRHDT and FYEKMQ (reference sequence). The trim removed 8 bases at V and 9 bases at J, leaving 7 bases unmatched. The CDR3: CASAERGGLEQFF. DNA for the CDR3: TGTGCCAGCGCCGAGCGGGGGGGCCTTGAGCAGTTCTTC.

V gene TRBV5-8 combines with J gene TRBJ2-5; 8 bases are a match to TRBD1. After removal of 4 bases from V and 4 bases from J, the junction contained 6 bases not matched to a gene. This CDR3 has 14 amino acids. Germline V lookup: CDR1 SGHTS, CDR2 YDEGEE. The CDR3 nucleotides are TGTGCCAGCAGCACACAGGGGGAAGTAGAGACCCAGTACTTC. This gives the protein CASSTQGEVETQYF. Combining the CDR3 with reference TRBV5-8 and TRBJ2-5 gives the whole variable domain EAGVTQSPTHLIKTRGQQATLRCSPISGHTSVYWYQQALGLGLQFLLWYDEGEERNRGNFPPRFSGRQFPNYSSELNVNALELEDSALYLCASSTQGEVETQYFGPGTRLLVL.

This clonotype was found a few times. The V call is TRBV28, the J call TRBJ2-5; 7 positions agree with TRBD1. The CDR3 consists of 12 residues. CDR1 is MDHEN, CDR2 SYDVKM, per germline. Trimming removed 10 bases from V and 11 bases from J; junction bases left unmatched: 13. CDR3 DNA sequence: TGTGCCACCAGGGGGTCTGGTATGGAGCAGTACTTC. Translation: CATRGSGMEQYF.